One sample yielded the 32 T cell receptor beta chains listed below, sequenced in a study of blood T cell repertoires in COVID-19 (dated by TCRdb to 2018 to 2021). The method behind the library was the immunoSEQ multiplex PCR assay. Here the immuneACCESS table is served through TCRdb, limited to in-frame sequences with V and J called. Missing clones are a known gap in these copies; in checked studies unresolved V genes cover under half, and the rest lacks a known reason. The sample table shows around 360,000 clones, and roughly 87% are seen once. The leading ten clones occupy roughly 3% of the sample. The sample comprised PBMCs or T cells enriched from blood (not recorded which). These receptors were collected from a woman in her 30s who had recovered from COVID-19.

This clone has only one observation. The chain is built from TRBV5-5 and TRBJ1-3, with a tentative D call TRBD1 (6 bases). V lost 3 bases and J 4 bases, leaving 23 bases between the germline ends. Germline CDR1 and CDR2: SGHKS and YYEKEE (reference sequence). The CDR3 is 18 amino acids. The CDR3 sequence is CASSSKGVELEAGNTIYF. The CDR3 bases are TGTGCCAGCAGCTCCAAGGGGGTTGAATTGGAGGCCGGAAACACCATATATTTT.

This clone has only a few counts. The genes are TRBV5-1 and TRBJ2-7; TRBD2 aligns across 9 bases. The CDR3 loop spans 14 amino acids. The V gene's germline CDR1 is SGHRS and CDR2 YFSETQ. J lost 2 bases, V lost 4 bases, and 4 bases had no gene match. CDR3 residues: CASSRLAETYEQYF. CDR3 sequence (DNA): TGCGCCAGCAGCCGACTAGCGGAAACCTACGAGCAGTACTTC.

This chain uses TRBV2 with TRBJ2-1; unclear D gene. Trimming pared 5 bases from V and 8 bases from J, leaving 13 bases between. The CDR3 has 13 amino acids. In germline, CDR1 is SNHLY, CDR2 FYNNEI. The CDR3 region is CASSSPRAHEQFF. Here the CDR3 DNA reads TGTGCCAGCAGTAGCCCTCGTGCCCATGAGCAGTTCTTC.

The V call is TRBV7-2, the J call TRBJ2-1; TRBD2 aligns across 9 bases. The germline V gene has CDR1 SGHTA and CDR2 FQGNSA. The CDR3 is made up of 17 amino acids. V dropped 1 base and J dropped 3; count of bases not matched to a gene: 7. CDR3 coding DNA: TGTGCCAGCAGCTTAGACTCTTCTAGCGGGATCTACAATGAGCAGTTCTTC. Amino acid sequence: CASSLDSSSGIYNEQFF.

In DNA, the CDR3 is TGTGCCATCAGTGACGTAGGAGGCAGGACGCTAAATGGCTACACCTTC. Translated: CAISDVGGRTLNGYTF. This rearrangement joins TRBV10-3 to TRBJ1-2; D is unresolved. V lost 3 bases and J lost 6, with 20 bases in between. Germline V lookup: CDR1 ENHRY, CDR2 SYGVKD. The CDR3 covers 16 residues.

Note on this clone: At one end the junction does not follow the germline gene, possibly because of a read error. The chain links TRBV5-8 to TRBJ1-4; D gene uncertain. The CDR3 sequence is 15 residues long. The germline gives CDR1 SGHTS, CDR2 YDEGEE. CDR3 sequence (DNA): TGTGCCAGCACCTTGGGCGTCCTCTCCTTCGAAAAACTGTTTTTT. Amino acid sequence: CASTLGVLSFEKLFF.

This clone has a handful of counts. This chain connects TRBV29-1 to TRBJ1-2; perhaps TRBD1 as D (6 bases). The CDR3 loop spans 13 amino acids. CDR1 and CDR2 (germline): SQVTM, ANQGSEA. V shed 2 bases and J shed 8 bases, with 15 bases lying between them. CDR3 region: CSVESSARGGYTF. CDR3 sequence (DNA): TGCAGCGTTGAATCGTCGGCCAGGGGCGGCTACACCTTC.

The rearrangement links TRBV5-6 to TRBJ1-5; D may be TRBD1 (5 bases). Germline V CDR1 and CDR2: SGHDT, YYEEEE. CDR3 length equals 14 residues. Trimming cost V 0 bases and J 2 bases, with 6 bases left between them. CDR3 coding DNA: TGTGCCAGCAGCTTGGAAGGGGGCAATCAGCCCCAGCATTTT. Its translation: CASSLEGGNQPQHF.

The gene calls are TRBV15 and TRBJ1-6; D might be TRBD1 (6 bases). The CDR3 length is 12 residues. Germline CDR1 and CDR2: LNHNV and YYDKDF (reference sequence). V shed 6 bases and J shed 10 bases, with 10 bases lying between them. The CDR3 DNA reads as TGTGCCACCAGACAGGGAAACTCACCCCTCCACTTT. It translates to CATRQGNSPLHF.

The J gene is TRBJ2-7, the V gene TRBV5-1; D is possibly TRBD1 (7 bases). The CDR3 consists of 15 residues. Trimming cost V 3 bases and J 2 bases, with 15 bases left between them. Germline CDR1 is SGHRS and CDR2 is YFSETQ. CDR3 sequence reads: CASSSQGGVTYEQYF. As DNA, the CDR3 is TGCGCCAGCAGCTCGCAGGGGGGAGTTACCTACGAGCAGTACTTC.

The V call is TRBV7-9, the J call TRBJ2-1, with D possibly TRBD1 on 6 matching bases. Germline V gives CDR1 SEHNR, CDR2 FQNEAQ (reference sequence). This CDR3 has 16 residues. With 0 bases removed from V and 7 bases from J, the gap between germline ends came to 16 bases. The DNA for the CDR3 is TGTGCCAGCAGCTTAGCCATGGCAGGGGTTGGGAATGAGCAGTTCTTC. Its translation: CASSLAMAGVGNEQFF.

For the CDR3, the DNA is TGCGCCAGCAGCTTGGGGACAGGGGTCCAAGAGACCCAGTACTTC. Translating it yields CASSLGTGVQETQYF. This rearrangement joins TRBV5-1 to TRBJ2-5; 9 bases line up with TRBD1. V lost 0 bases and J lost 1; bases outside the gene matches: 1. The CDR3 has 15 amino acids. From germline, CDR1 is SGHRS and CDR2 YFSETQ.

The rearrangement uses TRBV2 and TRBJ2-7; 7 nucleotides align to TRBD1. The CDR3 extends over 15 amino acids. With 3 bases clipped from V and 8 bases from J, the junction kept 13 bases outside the gene matches. Germline CDR1 and CDR2: SNHLY and FYNNEI. The CDR3 here is CASSDENYRGKKQYF. CDR3 DNA: TGTGCCAGCAGTGACGAAAACTACAGGGGCAAGAAGCAGTACTTC.

The chain carries TRBV25-1 and TRBJ2-1; D unresolved. V was cut by 6 bases and J by 9 bases, with 9 bases left in between. Germline V gives CDR1 MGHDK, CDR2 SYGVNS. This CDR3 has 11 residues. CDR3 sequence reads: CASRGLGEQFF. CDR3 DNA sequence: TGTGCCAGCAGGGGCCTGGGTGAGCAGTTCTTC.

V is TRBV3-1 (or the pseudogene TRBV3-2) and J is TRBJ1-2, with unresolved D. V was shortened by 4 bases and J by 0 bases, with 9 bases between the two germline ends. The CDR3 has 14 amino acids. Germline V gene sequence: CDR1 LGHDT, CDR2 YNNKEL (reference sequence). The CDR3 nucleotides are TGTGCCAGCAGCCGCGGTTCCCCTAACTATGGCTACACCTTC. Residues: CASSRGSPNYGYTF.

V gene TRBV4-1 combines with J gene TRBJ2-1, with TRBD2 matching over 9 bases. Germline lookup yields CDR1 MGHRA and CDR2 YSYEKL. Trimming cost V 3 bases and J 4 bases; bases outside gene matches: 4. The CDR3 length is 15 residues. Here the CDR3 reads CASSQSSGRYNEQFF. The DNA of the CDR3 is TGCGCCAGCAGCCAGTCGAGCGGGAGGTACAATGAGCAGTTCTTC.

The chain links TRBV14 to TRBJ2-7; 11 bases match TRBD2. V dropped 4 bases and J dropped 6; count of bases not matched to a gene: 8. This CDR3 spans 15 amino acids. The germline gives CDR1 SGHDN, CDR2 FVKESK. CDR3 amino acids: CASSRGLAALSEQYF. The CDR3 coding sequence is TGTGCCAGCAGCCGGGGACTAGCGGCCCTATCCGAGCAGTACTTC.

The genes are TRBV24-1 and TRBJ2-5, with D perhaps matching TRBD1 (5 bases). V gave up 0 bases and J gave up 3 bases, with 7 bases separating them. The CDR3 is made up of 14 amino acids. Germline values: CDR1 KGHDR, CDR2 SFDVKD. CDR3 in DNA: TGTGCCACCAGTGATTTGGGACAAGAAGAGACCCAGTACTTC. Encoded protein: CATSDLGQEETQYF.

V is TRBV7-8 and J is TRBJ2-1; a possible D gene is TRBD2 (6 bases). V dropped 5 bases and J dropped 4 bases, with 9 bases sitting between them. CDR3 length equals 13 residues. CDR1 and CDR2 from the germline V gene are SGHVS and FQNEAQ. The CDR3 DNA sequence: TGTGCCAGCAGCGCTAGCGCGTACAATGAGCAGTTCTTC. It translates to CASSASAYNEQFF.

V is TRBV5-1 and J is TRBJ2-1; TRBD2 aligns across 14 bases. Trimming at V came to 3 bases and at J to 8 bases, leaving 7 bases not matched to a gene. CDR1 SGHRS and CDR2 YFSETQ come from the germline V gene. The CDR3 is 16 residues long. CDR3 nucleotides: TGCGCCAGCAGCTGGCAGGGACTAGCGGGAGCTGATGAGCAGTTCTTC. Its translation is CASSWQGLAGADEQFF.

This rearrangement joins TRBV7-6 to TRBJ2-3; 13 bases map to TRBD2. Germline trimming cut 6 bases from V and 0 bases from J; bases unmatched to any gene: 9. Germline V CDR1 and CDR2: SGHVS, FNYEAQ. This CDR3 is built from 18 residues. CDR3 sequence (DNA): TGTGCCAGCAGACAACTAGCGGGGGGGTACCCTAGCACAGATACGCAGTATTTT. Encoded protein: CASRQLAGGYPSTDTQYF.

This sequence joins TRBV7-6 and TRBJ2-1, with TRBD2 as a possible D gene (6 bases). The V end lost 7 bases, the J end lost 8 bases, and 24 bases lay between the germline ends. The CDR3 totals 16 residues. The germline V gene encodes CDR1 SGHVS and CDR2 FNYEAQ. The CDR3 region is CASTPAGPVSGDEQFF. The CDR3 nucleotides are TGTGCCAGCACCCCGGCGGGGCCGGTATCGGGGGATGAGCAGTTCTTC.

This chain uses TRBV18 with TRBJ1-1, with a weak D call TRBD1 (6 bases). V shed 6 bases and J shed 3 bases, with 17 bases lying between them. CDR1 and CDR2 (germline): KGHSH, LQKENI. The CDR3 has 15 residues. The CDR3 protein is CASSVRHRDDTEAFF. DNA of the CDR3: TGTGCCAGCTCGGTTCGACACAGGGATGACACTGAAGCTTTCTTT.

The genes are TRBV10-3 and TRBJ2-3; 11 bases align to TRBD2. The V and J ends lost 2 bases and 0 bases, in that order; junction bases with no gene match: 7. The length of the CDR3 is 18 residues. CDR1 and CDR2 (germline): ENHRY, SYGVKD. DNA of the CDR3: TGTGCCATCAGTGAGGTTGGTAGCGGGAGGGTCAGCACAGATACGCAGTATTTT. Translation: CAISEVGSGRVSTDTQYF.

This clone was seen a few times. The CDR3: CASSTTGNSYNEQFF. DNA for the CDR3: TGTGCCAGTAGTACCACAGGGAACTCCTACAATGAGCAGTTCTTC. The V gene is TRBV19, the J gene TRBJ2-1; tentatively, D is TRBD1 (6 bases). The V end lost 4 bases, the J end lost 0 bases, and 10 bases lay between the germline ends. The CDR3 spans 15 residues. CDR1 and CDR2 from the germline V gene are LNHDA and SQIVND (reference sequence).

The chain joins TRBV7-9 to TRBJ2-5; D unresolved. The CDR3 extends over 13 amino acids. The V gene's germline CDR1 is SEHNR and CDR2 FQNEAQ (reference sequence). Trimming took off 2 bases at V and 2 bases at J, with 6 bases between the two ends. CDR3 in amino acids: CASSLNKQETQYF. DNA of the CDR3: TGTGCCAGCAGCTTAAACAAACAAGAGACCCAGTACTTC.

DNA of the CDR3: TGTGCCAGCAAGCAAGTCCCCCCTGAAGCTTTCTTT. It codes for CASKQVPPEAFF. The chain employs TRBV11-1 and TRBJ1-1, with D unresolved. The CDR3 is 12 residues long. V gave up 7 bases and J gave up 6 bases, with 12 bases separating them. In germline, CDR1 is SGHAT, CDR2 FQDESV (reference sequence).

The genes are TRBV3-1 (or the pseudogene TRBV3-2) and TRBJ1-1; D remains ambiguous. The germline V gene encodes CDR1 LGHDT and CDR2 YNNKEL (reference sequence). The CDR3 sequence is 11 residues long. The V gene lost 2 bases and the J gene lost 11 bases, with 9 bases spanning the gap. Here the CDR3 DNA reads TGTGCCAGCAGCCAAAATAGCGGGGCTTTCTTT. Encoded protein: CASSQNSGAFF.

The V call is TRBV27, the J call TRBJ1-5; D uncertain. The CDR3 is made up of 15 amino acids. Trimming shortened V by 7 bases and J by 0 bases, and 13 bases separated the two germline ends. CDR1 and CDR2 from the germline V gene are MNHEY and SMNVEV (reference sequence). The CDR3 DNA is TGTGCCAGCAAAGAATTCCGGGGTAGCAATCAGCCCCAGCATTTT. It yields the protein CASKEFRGSNQPQHF.

The chain links TRBV28 to TRBJ1-5; 9 bases align to TRBD1. The germline gives CDR1 MDHEN, CDR2 SYDVKM. After removal of 6 bases from V and 7 bases from J, the junction contained 7 bases not matched to a gene. This CDR3 region has 14 residues. In DNA form, the CDR3 reads TGTGCCAGCAGGGAGGGACAGGGTCACCAGCCCCAGCATTTT. Translated, it gives CASREGQGHQPQHF.

The CDR3 nucleotides are TGTGCCAGCAGCTTTAATACAGGGGGAAACACCATATATTTT. Protein product: CASSFNTGGNTIYF. The V and J genes are TRBV7-2 and TRBJ1-3; perhaps TRBD1 as D (6 bases). From germline, CDR1 is SGHTA and CDR2 FQGNSA. The CDR3 sequence is 14 residues long. V dropped 3 bases and J dropped 4 bases, with 10 bases sitting between them.

The genes are TRBV21-1 and TRBJ2-3; the table assigns TRBD1, which was not confirmed against the DNA. TRBV21-1 is reported as a pseudogene. This CDR3 comprises 15 residues. Here the CDR3 DNA reads TGTGCCAGCAGCAAAGAATGCAGGGAAACAGATACGCAGTATTTT. It translates to CASSKECRETDTQYF.